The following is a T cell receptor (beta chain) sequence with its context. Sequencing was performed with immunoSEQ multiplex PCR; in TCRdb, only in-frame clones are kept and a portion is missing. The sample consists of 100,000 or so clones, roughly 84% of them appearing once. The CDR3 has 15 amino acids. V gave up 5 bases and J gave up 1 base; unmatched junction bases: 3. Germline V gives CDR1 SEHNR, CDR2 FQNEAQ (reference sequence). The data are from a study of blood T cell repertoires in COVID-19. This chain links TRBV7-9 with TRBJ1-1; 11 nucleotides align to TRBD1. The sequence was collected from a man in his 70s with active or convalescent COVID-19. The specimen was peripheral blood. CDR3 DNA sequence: TGTGCCAGCAGCCCGGGACAGGGGGAGAACACTGAAGCTTTCTTT. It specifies CASSPGQGENTEAFF.